This TCR beta chain originates from a study of technical replicates of blood from a handful of donors. V dropped 0 bases and J dropped 5; count of bases not matched to a gene: 2. Germline lookup yields CDR1 LNHNV and CDR2 YYDKDF (reference sequence). The length of the CDR3 is 15 residues. The assay was immunoSEQ multiplex PCR, and TCRdb's table has in-frame clones only and misses some. The sample holds some 64,000 clones, approximately 84% seen once. The chain carries TRBV15 and TRBJ1-5; 9 bases map to TRBD1. The receptor's source is a human donor in good health. Some clones in this sample may be carry-over from other donors' samples. The sequencing sample was made of PBMCs. CDR3 amino acids: CATSRDTGGHQPQHF. The CDR3 DNA follows: TGTGCCACCAGCAGAGATACAGGGGGCCATCAGCCCCAGCATTTT.